This entry lists 9 T cell receptor beta chains sequenced from one sample in a study of blood T cell repertoires in COVID-19 (dated by TCRdb to 2019 to 2021). Library preparation was by the immunoSEQ multiplex PCR assay. TCRdb provides this immuneACCESS table in a form limited to in-frame rearrangements. Some clones are lacking; in checked studies, under half of them reflect an unresolved V gene, and why the rest are absent is not known. The sample has 22,000 or so clones on record, around 88% of them singletons. The ten largest clones capture around 7.7% of the sample. The specimen was peripheral blood. The receptors originated from a woman aged 60-75 years with active COVID-19.

The rearrangement links TRBV10-3 to TRBJ2-1, with 12 bases fitting TRBD2. Unmatched junction bases numbered 3, after V lost 6 bases and J lost 9 bases. Per germline, CDR1 ENHRY and CDR2 SYGVKD. The CDR3 is 13 amino acids. The chain's CDR3 is CAISLAGGLEQFF. The CDR3 region has the DNA TGTGCCATCAGCCTAGCGGGGGGGCTTGAGCAGTTCTTC.

This clone was counted between two and nine times. The V and J genes are TRBV5-1 and TRBJ2-3; 7 nucleotides line up with TRBD2. In germline, CDR1 is SGHRS, CDR2 YFSETQ. The ends lost 0 bases at V and 5 bases at J; junction bases unmatched: 6. The length of the CDR3 is 15 residues. The CDR3 DNA reads TGCGCCAGCAGCTTGGAAGCGGGGCGGGGAGATACGCAGTATTTT. Translated, it gives CASSLEAGRGDTQYF.

This clone was counted once. The V and J genes are TRBV2 and TRBJ2-1; D unresolved. There are 11 residues in the CDR3. The germline gives CDR1 SNHLY, CDR2 FYNNEI. V dropped 7 bases and J dropped 3 bases, with 4 bases sitting between them. For the CDR3, the DNA is TGTGCCAGCACCAACTACAATGAGCAGTTCTTC. Translated, it gives CASTNYNEQFF. The variable domain in full, with the rest retrieved from reference TRBV2 and TRBJ2-1, is EPEVTQTPSHQVTQMGQEVILRCVPISNHLYFYWYRQILGQKVEFLVSFYNNEISEKSEIFDDQFSVERPDGSNFTLKIRSTKLEDSAMYFCASTNYNEQFFGPGTRLTVL.

This rearrangement joins TRBV9 to TRBJ2-7, with 10 bases identical to TRBD1. Germline trimming cut 4 bases from V and 2 bases from J; bases unmatched to any gene: 3. CDR3 size: 14 residues. CDR1 and CDR2 (germline): SGDLS, YYNGEE. CDR3 in amino acids: CASSFGTGAYEQYF. The CDR3, as DNA: TGTGCCAGCAGCTTTGGGACAGGGGCCTACGAGCAGTACTTC.

This chain's CDR3 is CASRSQGQLNYGYTF. The CDR3 DNA reads TGTGCCAGCCGGAGTCAGGGACAGCTTAACTATGGCTACACCTTC. The V call is TRBV6-5, the J call TRBJ1-2, with TRBD1 matching 7 bases. Trimming took 8 bases from V and 1 from J; bases not matched to a gene: 10. CDR1 and CDR2 from the germline V gene are MNHEY and SVGAGI. The CDR3 covers 15 residues.

In DNA, the CDR3 is TGTGCCAGCAGTTCTTTCAGGGAGGACCAAGAGACCCAGTACTTC. This translates into CASSSFREDQETQYF. The J gene is TRBJ2-5, the V gene TRBV25-1, with D perhaps TRBD2 (6 bases). Germline CDR1 and CDR2: MGHDK and SYGVNS. V gave up 5 bases and J gave up 0 bases, with 13 bases separating them. The CDR3 length is 15 residues.

This clone occurred a few times. The CDR3 protein is CASSLSLLNEQFF. As DNA, the CDR3 is TGTGCCAGCAGCTTATCACTGCTCAATGAGCAGTTCTTC. The V call is TRBV11-1, the J call TRBJ2-1; D gene ambiguous. Germline values: CDR1 SGHAT, CDR2 FQDESV (reference sequence). Trimming left V 2 bases short and J 6 bases short, with 8 bases between. CDR3 length: 13 amino acids.

The chain joins TRBV5-4 to TRBJ2-1; TRBD2 matches at 9 bases. Trimming at V came to 4 bases and at J to 0 bases, leaving 5 bases not matched to a gene. Germline V gene sequence: CDR1 SGHNT, CDR2 YYREEE (reference sequence). This CDR3 has 16 residues. Here the CDR3 DNA reads TGTGCCAGCAGCGTCGGGCGGGGGGGCTCCTACAATGAGCAGTTCTTC. This gives the protein CASSVGRGGSYNEQFF.

The V gene is TRBV5-1, the J gene TRBJ1-2; D is unresolved. Germline V gene data show CDR1 as SGHRS and CDR2 as YFSETQ. The CDR3 is 16 amino acids. V dropped 3 bases and J dropped 4 bases, with 19 bases sitting between them. Here the CDR3 DNA reads TGCGCCAGCAGCTCCGGTGCCCGGGATCTCTTCTATGGCTACACCTTC. Its translation: CASSSGARDLFYGYTF.